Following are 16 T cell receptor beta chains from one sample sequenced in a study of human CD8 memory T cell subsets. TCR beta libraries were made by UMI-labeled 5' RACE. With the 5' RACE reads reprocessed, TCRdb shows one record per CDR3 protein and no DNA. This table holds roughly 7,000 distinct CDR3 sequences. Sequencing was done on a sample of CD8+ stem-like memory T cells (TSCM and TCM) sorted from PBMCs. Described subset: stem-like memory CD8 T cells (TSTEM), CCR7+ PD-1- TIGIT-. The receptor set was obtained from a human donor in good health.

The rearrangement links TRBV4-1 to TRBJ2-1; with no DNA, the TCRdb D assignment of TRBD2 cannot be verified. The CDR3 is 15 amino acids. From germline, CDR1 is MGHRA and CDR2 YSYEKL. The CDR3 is CASTQGLAGGGEQFF.

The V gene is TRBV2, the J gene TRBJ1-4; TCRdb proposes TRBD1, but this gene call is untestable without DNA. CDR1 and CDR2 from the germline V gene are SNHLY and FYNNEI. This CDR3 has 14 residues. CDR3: CASLPTGRNEKLFF.

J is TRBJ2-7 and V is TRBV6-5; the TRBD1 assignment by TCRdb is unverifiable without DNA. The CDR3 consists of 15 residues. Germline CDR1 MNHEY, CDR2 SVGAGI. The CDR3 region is CASSYSSPGLGEQYF.

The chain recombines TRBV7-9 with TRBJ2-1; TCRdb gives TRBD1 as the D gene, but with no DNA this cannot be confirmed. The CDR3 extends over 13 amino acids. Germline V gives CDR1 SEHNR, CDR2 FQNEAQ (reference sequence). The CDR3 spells CASRSALDREQFF.

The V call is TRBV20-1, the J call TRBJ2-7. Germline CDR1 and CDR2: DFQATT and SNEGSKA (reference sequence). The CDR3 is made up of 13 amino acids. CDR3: CSATDNYSYEQYF.

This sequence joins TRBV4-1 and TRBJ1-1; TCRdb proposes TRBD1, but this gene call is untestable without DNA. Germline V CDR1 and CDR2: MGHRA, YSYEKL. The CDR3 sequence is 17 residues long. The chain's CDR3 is CASSQEGQGAMNTEAFF.

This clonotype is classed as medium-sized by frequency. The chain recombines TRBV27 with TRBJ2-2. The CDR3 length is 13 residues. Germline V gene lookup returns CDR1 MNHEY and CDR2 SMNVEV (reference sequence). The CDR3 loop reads CASSLNVAGELFF.

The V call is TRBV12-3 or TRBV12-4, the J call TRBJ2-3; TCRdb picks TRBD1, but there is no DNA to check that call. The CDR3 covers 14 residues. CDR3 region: CASSSGQGQDTQYF.

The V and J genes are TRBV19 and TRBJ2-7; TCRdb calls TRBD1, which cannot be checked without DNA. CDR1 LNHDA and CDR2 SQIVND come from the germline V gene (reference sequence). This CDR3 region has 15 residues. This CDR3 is CASSWGQGELDEQYF.

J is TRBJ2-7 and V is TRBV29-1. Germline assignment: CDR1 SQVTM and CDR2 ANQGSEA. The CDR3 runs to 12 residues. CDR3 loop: CSVDRGSYEQYF.

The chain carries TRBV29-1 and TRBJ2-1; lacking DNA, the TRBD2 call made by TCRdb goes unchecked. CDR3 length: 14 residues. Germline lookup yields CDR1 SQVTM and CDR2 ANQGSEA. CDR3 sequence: CSVELTSGSNEQFF.

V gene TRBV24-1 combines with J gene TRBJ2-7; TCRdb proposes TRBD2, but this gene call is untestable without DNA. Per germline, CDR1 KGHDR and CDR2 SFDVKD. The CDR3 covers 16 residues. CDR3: CATSAPGTSGSIQQYF.

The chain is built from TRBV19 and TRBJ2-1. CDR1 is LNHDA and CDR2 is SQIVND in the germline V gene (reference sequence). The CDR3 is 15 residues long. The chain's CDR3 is CASSIEFSSYNEQFF.

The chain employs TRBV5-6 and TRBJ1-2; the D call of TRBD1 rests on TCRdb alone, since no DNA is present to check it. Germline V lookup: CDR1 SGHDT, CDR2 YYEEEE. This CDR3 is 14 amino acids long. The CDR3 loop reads CASSSGQSNYGYTF.

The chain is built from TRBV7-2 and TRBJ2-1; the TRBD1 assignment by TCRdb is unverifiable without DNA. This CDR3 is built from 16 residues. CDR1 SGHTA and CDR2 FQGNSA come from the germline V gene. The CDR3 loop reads CASSLSFGTPLNEQFF.

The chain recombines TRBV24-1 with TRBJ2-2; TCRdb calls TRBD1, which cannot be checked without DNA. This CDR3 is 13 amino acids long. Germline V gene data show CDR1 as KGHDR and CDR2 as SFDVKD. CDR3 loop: CATSDRGTGELFF.